What follows are 32 T cell receptor beta chains derived from one specimen sequenced in a study of blood T cell repertoires in COVID-19. Measured with immunoSEQ multiplex PCR; TCRdb has only the in-frame clones, and not every one. Of approximately 430,000 clones listed, roughly 88% were seen once; the top ten hold 1.4%. Sequences were obtained from peripheral blood. Receptors were obtained from a woman aged 25 to 39 with active or convalescent COVID-19.

The chain uses TRBV5-6 and TRBJ1-5; D call uncertain. The CDR3 extends over 17 amino acids. The germline CDR1 and CDR2 sequences are SGHDT and YYEEEE. V was pared by 2 bases and J by 0 bases, with 15 bases between. This chain's CDR3 is CASSLSSTEDSNQPQHF. CDR3 bases: TGTGCCAGCAGCTTATCGTCAACCGAGGATAGCAATCAGCCCCAGCATTTT. Together with reference TRBV5-6 and TRBJ1-5, the CDR3 gives the full variable domain: DAGVTQSPTHLIKTRGQQVTLRCSPKSGHDTVSWYQQALGQGPQFIFQYYEEEERQRGNFPDRFSGHQFPNYSSELNVNALLLGDSALYLCASSLSSTEDSNQPQHFGDGTRLSIL.

This clone was observed once. A read error may explain this, as a much larger clone is one base away. J is TRBJ1-2 and V is TRBV2; the D gene is possibly TRBD1 (5 bases). There are 13 residues in the CDR3. V lost 2 bases to trimming and J lost 1 base, with 5 bases between them. Looked up from germline, CDR1 is SNHLY and CDR2 is FYNNEI. CDR3 bases: TGTGCCAGCAGTGAACAGGGTAACTATGGCTACACCTTC. This gives the protein CASSEQGNYGYTF. The full variable domain, rest sourced from reference TRBV2 and TRBJ1-2, is EPEVTQTPSHQVTQMGQEVILRCVPISNHLYFYWYRQILGQKVEFLVSFYNNEISEKSEIFDDQFSVERPDGSNFTLKIRSTKLEDSAMYFCASSEQGNYGYTFGSGTRLTVV.

The chain has TRBV19 and TRBJ1-1; D is possibly TRBD1 (5 bases). Looked up from germline, CDR1 is LNHDA and CDR2 is SQIVND (reference sequence). The CDR3 has 16 residues. The V and J ends lost 0 bases and 3 bases respectively, with 14 bases between them. CDR3: CASSIDLQDRYTEAFF. As DNA, the CDR3 is TGTGCCAGTAGTATAGACCTACAGGATCGTTACACTGAAGCTTTCTTT.

The rearrangement joins TRBV2 to TRBJ1-2, with 8 bases lining up with TRBD1. CDR1 is SNHLY and CDR2 is FYNNEI in the germline V gene. The CDR3 totals 12 residues. Trimming took 5 bases from V and 7 from J; bases not matched to a gene: 3. The CDR3 is CASSPQGAGYTF. The DNA for the CDR3 is TGTGCCAGCAGTCCTCAGGGGGCTGGCTACACCTTC.

V usage is TRBV20-1 and J usage is TRBJ1-1; 8 bases are a match to TRBD1. The germline gives CDR1 DFQATT, CDR2 SNEGSKA (reference sequence). V shed 3 bases, J shed 7 bases, and the junction held 10 bases outside the gene matches. The CDR3 totals 14 residues. CDR3: CSASLPGGFVEAFF. For the CDR3, the DNA is TGCAGTGCTAGTCTACCAGGGGGCTTCGTTGAAGCTTTCTTT.

This clone was found once. The V and J genes are TRBV13 and TRBJ2-3, with D possibly matching TRBD1 (6 bases). The CDR3 loop spans 17 amino acids. Per the germline V gene, CDR1 is PRHDT and CDR2 is FYEKMQ (reference sequence). V lost 5 bases, J lost 2 bases, and 20 bases lay in between. The CDR3 region is CASSPQNGDISTDTQYF. The DNA of the CDR3 is TGTGCCAGCAGCCCGCAGAACGGGGACATTTCCACAGATACGCAGTATTTT.

This chain joins TRBV6-5 and TRBJ1-1; the D gene is possibly TRBD1 (5 bases). The V gene's germline CDR1 is MNHEY and CDR2 SVGAGI. The CDR3 loop spans 15 amino acids. V was pared by 0 bases and J by 5 bases, with 13 bases between. CDR3 protein: CASSYSIVGGTEAFF. The CDR3 DNA is TGTGCCAGCAGTTACTCGATTGTGGGGGGAACTGAAGCTTTCTTT.

CDR3 sequence: CASSRLVGQGGYEQYF. The CDR3 DNA reads as TGTGCCAGCAGCAGGCTTGTCGGACAGGGTGGTTACGAGCAGTACTTC. The chain joins TRBV7-9 to TRBJ2-7; 8 bases line up with TRBD1. Trimming cost V 5 bases and J 4 bases; bases outside gene matches: 13. The CDR3 has 16 amino acids. In germline, CDR1 is SEHNR, CDR2 FQNEAQ (reference sequence).

This CDR3 is CASSQGQVNTEAFF. CDR3 DNA: TGCGCCAGCAGCCAAGGACAGGTTAACACTGAAGCTTTCTTT. This rearrangement joins TRBV4-1 to TRBJ1-1, with D maybe TRBD1 (6 bases). This CDR3 comprises 14 residues. Deletions cut 1 base from V and 2 bases from J, with 8 bases between. Germline V CDR1 and CDR2: MGHRA, YSYEKL.

The gene calls are TRBV2 and TRBJ2-3; D possibly corresponds to TRBD1 (6 bases). Trimming took off 8 bases at V and 4 bases at J, with 10 bases between the two ends. The CDR3 totals 12 residues. Germline loops: CDR1 SNHLY, CDR2 FYNNEI. CDR3 loop: CASGQFPDTQYF. CDR3 DNA: TGTGCCAGCGGACAGTTCCCAGATACGCAGTATTTT.

This sequence joins TRBV28 and TRBJ1-1; the D gene is possibly TRBD1 (5 bases). Per germline, CDR1 MDHEN and CDR2 SYDVKM. The CDR3 is 15 amino acids. V dropped 3 bases and J dropped 1 base, with 12 bases sitting between them. DNA for the CDR3: TGTGCCAGCAGTTTTGACGACAGAGCGAACACTGAAGCTTTCTTT. Protein: CASSFDDRANTEAFF. Together with reference TRBV28 and TRBJ1-1, the CDR3 gives the full variable domain: DVKVTQSSRYLVKRTGEKVFLECVQDMDHENMFWYRQDPGLGLRLIYFSYDVKMKEKGDIPEGYSVSREKKERFSLILESASTNQTSMYLCASSFDDRANTEAFFGQGTRLTVV.

This clone was recorded only once. The V gene is TRBV30, the J gene TRBJ1-4; possibly TRBD1 for D (5 bases). This CDR3 is 17 amino acids long. V was trimmed by 0 bases and J by 3 bases, leaving 17 bases between them. Per the germline V gene, CDR1 is GTSNPN and CDR2 is SVGIG (reference sequence). The DNA of the CDR3 is TGTGCCTGGAGTGTACCCCCATCGGGACTGGCTAATGAAAAACTGTTTTTT. Encoded protein: CAWSVPPSGLANEKLFF.

V is TRBV5-1 and J is TRBJ2-5; 7 bases fit TRBD2. CDR1 and CDR2 from the germline V gene are SGHRS and YFSETQ. This CDR3 has 13 amino acids. After removal of 3 bases from V and 5 bases from J, the junction contained 4 bases not matched to a gene. The CDR3 spells CASSSGLRETQYF. The DNA of the CDR3 is TGCGCCAGCAGCTCGGGACTACGGGAGACCCAGTACTTC.

The J gene is TRBJ1-5, the V gene TRBV29-1; 9 bases fit TRBD1. The ends lost 7 bases at V and 4 bases at J; junction bases unmatched: 5. Per the germline V gene, CDR1 is SQVTM and CDR2 is ANQGSEA. The CDR3 consists of 13 residues. The CDR3 bases are TGCAGCGCTTGGACAGGGGCGAATCAGCCCCAGCATTTT. Translating gives CSAWTGANQPQHF.

The chain recombines TRBV21-1 with TRBJ1-5; the table's D call, TRBD1, was not checked against the DNA. TRBV21-1 is termed a pseudogene. The CDR3 has 15 residues. This CDR3 reads CASSKYRGTGQPQHF. DNA of the CDR3: TGTGCCAGCAGCAAATACAGGGGGACGGGTCAGCCCCAGCATTTT.

The chain couples TRBV3-1 (or the pseudogene TRBV3-2) to TRBJ1-1; D not certain. CDR1 and CDR2 from the germline V gene are LGHDT and YNNKEL (reference sequence). V lost 1 base and J 3 bases, leaving 6 bases between the germline ends. CDR3 length equals 13 residues. The CDR3 bases are TGTGCCAGCAGCCAAGTTCGGGACACTGAAGCTTTCTTT. Translation gives CASSQVRDTEAFF.

V is TRBV19 and J is TRBJ1-2, with D possibly being TRBD1 (6 bases). Trimming pared 10 bases from V and 8 bases from J, leaving 20 bases between. Germline V gene sequence: CDR1 LNHDA, CDR2 SQIVND (reference sequence). The CDR3 length is 13 residues. The CDR3 spells CATRPGHQPGYTF. As DNA, the CDR3 is TGTGCCACCAGGCCGGGACACCAGCCGGGCTACACCTTC. Looking up the rest from reference TRBV19 and TRBJ1-2 gives the full variable domain: DGGITQSPKYLFRKEGQNVTLSCEQNLNHDAMYWYRQDPGQGLRLIYYSQIVNDFQKGDIAEGYSVSREKKESFPLTVTSAQKNPTAFYLCATRPGHQPGYTFGSGTRLTVV.

The rearrangement links TRBV6-4 to TRBJ2-7; no firm D call. Germline V CDR1 and CDR2: MRHNA, SNTAGT. The CDR3 is made up of 11 amino acids. Trimming left V 9 bases short and J 6 bases short, with 12 bases between. As DNA, the CDR3 is TGTGCCAGGAGGTCAGCTGCCGAGCAGTACTTC. The encoded protein is CARRSAAEQYF.

This clone was counted only a few times. The J gene is TRBJ2-7, the V gene TRBV7-6; TRBD1 matches at 7 bases. CDR3 length equals 17 residues. CDR1 and CDR2 (germline): SGHVS, FNYEAQ. Trimming took 2 bases from V and 3 from J; bases not matched to a gene: 13. The DNA of the CDR3 is TGTGCCAGCAGCTTATCCCCGCCTAGGGGGCCGATCTACGAGCAGTACTTC. Protein product: CASSLSPPRGPIYEQYF.

The chain combines TRBV27 with TRBJ1-1; the D is unclear. V lost 2 bases and J 1 base, leaving 14 bases between the germline ends. The CDR3 sequence is 16 residues long. The germline V gene encodes CDR1 MNHEY and CDR2 SMNVEV (reference sequence). CDR3 residues: CASSLGAGRANTEAFF. CDR3 bases: TGTGCCAGCAGTTTAGGAGCGGGTCGGGCGAACACTGAAGCTTTCTTT.

The gene calls are TRBV19 and TRBJ2-7; 7 bases align to TRBD2. The germline gives CDR1 LNHDA, CDR2 SQIVND (reference sequence). V was clipped by 9 bases and J by 0 bases; unmatched bases: 5. The CDR3 totals 13 residues. CDR3 DNA: TGTGCCAGCAAAGCGGGGCCCTCCTACGAGCAGTACTTC. Translated, it gives CASKAGPSYEQYF.

The rearrangement uses TRBV9 and TRBJ1-1; 8 bases match TRBD1. Germline loops: CDR1 SGDLS, CDR2 YYNGEE. With 0 bases clipped from V and 4 bases from J, the junction kept 8 bases outside the gene matches. CDR3 length equals 16 residues. CDR3 nucleotide sequence: TGTGCCAGCAGCGTAGGACCAGGGGGCTCGAGCACTGAAGCTTTCTTT. Protein product: CASSVGPGGSSTEAFF.

This clone was seen only a few times. V gene TRBV10-1 combines with J gene TRBJ2-2, with 9 nucleotides matching TRBD1. V dropped 4 bases and J dropped 6; count of bases not matched to a gene: 12. This CDR3 contains 17 residues. Germline-derived CDR1 and CDR2 are WNHNN and SYGVQD (reference sequence). The chain's CDR3 is CASSALQRTGEAGELFF. The CDR3 bases are TGCGCCAGCAGTGCTCTTCAAAGGACAGGGGAGGCCGGGGAGCTGTTTTTT.

As DNA, the CDR3 is TGTGCCAGCAGCTCGGGTAGCGTGAAAAACTATGGCTACACCTTC. Amino acids: CASSSGSVKNYGYTF. The chain couples TRBV11-1 to TRBJ1-2; D is unresolved. Germline lookup yields CDR1 SGHAT and CDR2 FQDESV (reference sequence). V shed 4 bases and J shed 2 bases, with 14 bases lying between them. The CDR3 has 15 residues. The full variable domain, rest sourced from reference TRBV11-1 and TRBJ1-2, is EAEVAQSPRYKITEKSQAVAFWCDPISGHATLYWYRQILGQGPELLVQFQDESVVDDSQLPKDRFSAERLKGVDSTLKIQPAELGDSAMYLCASSSGSVKNYGYTFGSGTRLTVV.

V and J are TRBV6-5 and TRBJ1-2; D perhaps matches TRBD1 (6 bases). This CDR3 comprises 15 residues. Germline lookup yields CDR1 MNHEY and CDR2 SVGAGI. V shed 2 bases and J shed 1 base, with 11 bases lying between them. CDR3 sequence reads: CASSYDAGVNYGYTF. CDR3 nucleotides: TGTGCCAGCAGTTACGATGCAGGGGTTAACTATGGCTACACCTTC.

The chain carries TRBV27 and TRBJ2-7; TRBD2 aligns across 10 bases. The V gene end was trimmed by 4 bases and the J gene end by 3 bases; junction bases not matched to a gene: 6. CDR3 size: 15 residues. CDR1 and CDR2 from the germline V gene are MNHEY and SMNVEV (reference sequence). The CDR3 nucleotides are TGTGCCAGCAGTTCCTTTCGGACTAGCGGCTACGAGCAGTACTTC. Its protein is CASSSFRTSGYEQYF.

On this clone itself: Other DNA sequences within the sample encode an identical CDR3. This chain connects TRBV29-1 to TRBJ1-2; 7 positions match TRBD1. The germline V gene encodes CDR1 SQVTM and CDR2 ANQGSEA. The CDR3 totals 12 residues. V shed 6 bases and J 3 bases; nucleotides not matched to a gene: 4. This CDR3 is CSVADRDYGYTF. The CDR3 DNA reads TGCAGCGTAGCAGACAGGGACTATGGCTACACCTTC.

This chain links TRBV7-8 with TRBJ2-7, with 7 bases fitting TRBD1. The J segment lost 3 bases and the V segment lost 4 bases, leaving 12 bases of the junction unmatched. This CDR3 comprises 16 residues. The V gene's germline CDR1 is SGHVS and CDR2 FQNEAQ. The CDR3 nucleotides are TGTGCCAGCAGCTCCCCCCCTTCCGGGACAGTCTACGAGCAGTACTTC. This codes for CASSSPPSGTVYEQYF.

The chain links TRBV19 to TRBJ2-7, with D maybe TRBD1 (6 bases). Germline lookup yields CDR1 LNHDA and CDR2 SQIVND (reference sequence). CDR3 length: 15 amino acids. V was pared by 4 bases and J by 5 bases, with 18 bases between. CDR3 DNA sequence: TGTGCCAGTAGTAATCAGGCAGGGGTTAAGAACGAGCAGTACTTC. This encodes CASSNQAGVKNEQYF.

This chain links TRBV28 with TRBJ1-1, with D perhaps TRBD1 (5 bases). Trimming left V 2 bases short and J 0 bases short, with 19 bases between. The CDR3 runs to 18 residues. The germline gives CDR1 MDHEN, CDR2 SYDVKM. This chain's CDR3 is CASSLGGTSPLMNTEAFF. The CDR3 region has the DNA TGTGCCAGCAGTTTAGGGGGGACCTCCCCACTCATGAACACTGAAGCTTTCTTT.

As concerns this clone: Other DNA sequences within the sample encode an identical CDR3. The V and J genes are TRBV10-3 and TRBJ1-4, with unresolved D. The CDR3 runs to 15 residues. The germline V gene encodes CDR1 ENHRY and CDR2 SYGVKD. The V gene lost 0 bases and the J gene lost 2 bases, with 7 bases spanning the gap. CDR3 nucleotide sequence: TGTGCCATCAGTGAGTCTGGCGGGACTAATGAAAAACTGTTTTTT. Translated: CAISESGGTNEKLFF.

The V gene is TRBV6-1, the J gene TRBJ2-1; D may be TRBD2 (6 bases). CDR1 and CDR2 from the germline V gene are MNHNS and SASEGT. This CDR3 region has 15 residues. The germline V and J ends were trimmed by 0 bases and 4 bases, with 10 bases remaining between them. The CDR3 nucleotides read TGTGCCAGCAGTGAAGCGTCGGGAGTTTACAATGAGCAGTTCTTC. It translates to CASSEASGVYNEQFF.